The clone carrying this TCR beta chain showed up just a few times. PCR was performed a second time for 7 to 11 cycles using a sample-barcoded 5' primer and a J-beta primer mix. Using its own MiXCR run on the 5' RACE reads, TCRdb lists one record per CDR3 protein. The sample yields under 950,000 distinct CDR3 sequences, 20% to 25% seen once. The data belong to a study of blood T cells in healthy people across ages. V dropped 1 base and J dropped 3; count of bases not matched to a gene: 3. The V gene's germline CDR1 is SGHTA and CDR2 FQGNSA. This CDR3 has 14 amino acids. Material for sequencing was blood. V and J are TRBV7-2 and TRBJ2-7; TRBD2 agrees at 7 bases. The TCR comes from a man between 70 and 80 years old in good health. The CDR3 region is CASSLEGDYYEQYF. The DNA of the CDR3 is TGTGCCAGCAGCTTAGAAGGGGACTACTACGAGCAGTACTTC.